Below are 9 T cell receptor beta chains sequenced from a single sample in a study of cytomegalovirus exposure and HLA in healthy donors. Use of 60 Vbeta and 13 Jbeta primers characterized the PCR. Produced via immunoSEQ multiplex PCR; TCRdb's table is partial and in-frame only. The sample consists of hundreds of thousands of clones, about 72% of them appearing once. Input material: PBMCs. The receptor set was obtained from a male donor in good health and CMV-seronegative.

The rearrangement joins TRBV7-9 to TRBJ2-3, with 12 positions matching TRBD1. Per germline, CDR1 SEHNR and CDR2 FQNEAQ (reference sequence). This CDR3 spans 16 amino acids. The junction had 2 bases not matched to a gene; V was cut back by 4 bases and J by 0 bases. The DNA for the CDR3 is TGTGCCAGCAGCTCGGGACAGGGGGCTAGCACAGATACGCAGTATTTT. Encoded protein: CASSSGQGASTDTQYF.

Notes on this clone: A junction end diverges from the germline sequence, so it may reflect a read error. V and J are TRBV7-7 and TRBJ2-5; weak D call: TRBD2 (6 bases). Germline values: CDR1 SSHAT, CDR2 FNYEAQ (reference sequence). CDR3 length: 16 residues. The CDR3 nucleotides are TGTGCTAGCAGCCTCCACCGGTCGGAGGGGCGGGAGACCCAGTACTTC. This encodes CASSLHRSEGRETQYF.

This chain uses TRBV5-8 with TRBJ1-2, with 9 bases aligning to TRBD1. The CDR3 has 15 amino acids. The germline V gene encodes CDR1 SGHTS and CDR2 YDEGEE. V shed 3 bases, J shed 2 bases, and the junction held 5 bases outside the gene matches. For the CDR3, the DNA is TGTGCCAGCAGCTGGGAACAGGGGGCGAACTATGGCTACACCTTC. It specifies CASSWEQGANYGYTF.

This clone was recorded at least ten times. This chain connects TRBV28 to TRBJ2-7; D might be TRBD1 (5 bases). This CDR3 has 13 residues. In germline, CDR1 is MDHEN, CDR2 SYDVKM. V gave up 2 bases and J gave up 4 bases, with 9 bases separating them. The CDR3 here is CASSLAGKYEQYF. DNA for the CDR3: TGTGCCAGCAGTTTAGCAGGGAAGTACGAGCAGTACTTC.

Comments on this clone: The junction and the germline gene differ at one end; a read error may be behind it. The chain links TRBV7-9 to TRBJ2-7; D is undetermined. Germline loops: CDR1 SEHNR, CDR2 FQNEAQ (reference sequence). The CDR3 sequence is 13 residues long. CDR3 DNA sequence: TGTTCCAGCAGCTTAGCAGCCACCTACGAGCAGTACTTC. It codes for CSSSLAATYEQYF.

As concerns this clone: Other DNA sequences from this sample encode an identical CDR3 as well. CDR3 in amino acids: CASSIGQGTYEQYF. The CDR3 nucleotides read TGTGCCAGTAGTATCGGACAGGGGACCTACGAGCAGTACTTC. This chain links TRBV19 with TRBJ2-7; TRBD1 matches 9 bases. Looked up from germline, CDR1 is LNHDA and CDR2 is SQIVND (reference sequence). After removal of 3 bases from V and 2 bases from J, the junction contained 2 bases not matched to a gene. This CDR3 region has 14 residues.

The chain couples TRBV5-1 to TRBJ1-4; 7 bases line up with TRBD1. Germline CDR1 SGHRS, CDR2 YFSETQ. The CDR3 contains 15 residues. Trimming cost V 5 bases and J 4 bases; bases outside gene matches: 8. The chain's CDR3 is CASSIRQGSNEKLFF. CDR3 DNA: TGCGCCAGCAGTATCCGACAGGGAAGTAATGAAAAACTGTTTTTT.

The CDR3 protein is CASSQDYGIIVTDTQYF. CDR3 sequence (DNA): TGCGCCAGCAGCCAAGATTACGGGATTATTGTCACAGATACGCAGTATTTT. V and J are TRBV4-1 and TRBJ2-3; possible D gene TRBD2, 5 bases. CDR1 and CDR2 from the germline V gene are MGHRA and YSYEKL. This CDR3 spans 17 amino acids. Trimming pared 0 bases from V and 2 bases from J, leaving 15 bases between.

The CDR3, as DNA: TGTGCCAGCAGCAACCCCAGCGGGAGGATCAATGAGCAGTTCTTC. Amino acid sequence: CASSNPSGRINEQFF. V gene TRBV21-1 combines with J gene TRBJ2-1; the table's TRBD2 call for D was not verified on the DNA. TRBV21-1 is noted as a pseudogene. The CDR3 is made up of 15 amino acids.